The TCR beta chain described here comes from a study of control samples from healthy donors and cancer patients. This clone is a singleton in its sample. Germline V CDR1 and CDR2: MNHEY, SMNVEV (reference sequence). CDR3 length: 12 amino acids. The V end was cut by 4 bases, the J end by 14 bases, with 17 bases between. Clones were sequenced by immunoSEQ multiplex PCR, and TCRdb holds only the in-frame ones, with some missing. The sample consists of about 150,000 clones, around 92% of them appearing once. The sequencing sample was made of blood. The receptor comes from a man aged 25-45 years in good health. This chain connects TRBV27 to TRBJ1-2; no clear D. The CDR3 loop reads CASSSDGHLGTF. The DNA of the CDR3 is TGTGCCAGCAGTTCGGACGGTCATTTGGGAACCTTC.